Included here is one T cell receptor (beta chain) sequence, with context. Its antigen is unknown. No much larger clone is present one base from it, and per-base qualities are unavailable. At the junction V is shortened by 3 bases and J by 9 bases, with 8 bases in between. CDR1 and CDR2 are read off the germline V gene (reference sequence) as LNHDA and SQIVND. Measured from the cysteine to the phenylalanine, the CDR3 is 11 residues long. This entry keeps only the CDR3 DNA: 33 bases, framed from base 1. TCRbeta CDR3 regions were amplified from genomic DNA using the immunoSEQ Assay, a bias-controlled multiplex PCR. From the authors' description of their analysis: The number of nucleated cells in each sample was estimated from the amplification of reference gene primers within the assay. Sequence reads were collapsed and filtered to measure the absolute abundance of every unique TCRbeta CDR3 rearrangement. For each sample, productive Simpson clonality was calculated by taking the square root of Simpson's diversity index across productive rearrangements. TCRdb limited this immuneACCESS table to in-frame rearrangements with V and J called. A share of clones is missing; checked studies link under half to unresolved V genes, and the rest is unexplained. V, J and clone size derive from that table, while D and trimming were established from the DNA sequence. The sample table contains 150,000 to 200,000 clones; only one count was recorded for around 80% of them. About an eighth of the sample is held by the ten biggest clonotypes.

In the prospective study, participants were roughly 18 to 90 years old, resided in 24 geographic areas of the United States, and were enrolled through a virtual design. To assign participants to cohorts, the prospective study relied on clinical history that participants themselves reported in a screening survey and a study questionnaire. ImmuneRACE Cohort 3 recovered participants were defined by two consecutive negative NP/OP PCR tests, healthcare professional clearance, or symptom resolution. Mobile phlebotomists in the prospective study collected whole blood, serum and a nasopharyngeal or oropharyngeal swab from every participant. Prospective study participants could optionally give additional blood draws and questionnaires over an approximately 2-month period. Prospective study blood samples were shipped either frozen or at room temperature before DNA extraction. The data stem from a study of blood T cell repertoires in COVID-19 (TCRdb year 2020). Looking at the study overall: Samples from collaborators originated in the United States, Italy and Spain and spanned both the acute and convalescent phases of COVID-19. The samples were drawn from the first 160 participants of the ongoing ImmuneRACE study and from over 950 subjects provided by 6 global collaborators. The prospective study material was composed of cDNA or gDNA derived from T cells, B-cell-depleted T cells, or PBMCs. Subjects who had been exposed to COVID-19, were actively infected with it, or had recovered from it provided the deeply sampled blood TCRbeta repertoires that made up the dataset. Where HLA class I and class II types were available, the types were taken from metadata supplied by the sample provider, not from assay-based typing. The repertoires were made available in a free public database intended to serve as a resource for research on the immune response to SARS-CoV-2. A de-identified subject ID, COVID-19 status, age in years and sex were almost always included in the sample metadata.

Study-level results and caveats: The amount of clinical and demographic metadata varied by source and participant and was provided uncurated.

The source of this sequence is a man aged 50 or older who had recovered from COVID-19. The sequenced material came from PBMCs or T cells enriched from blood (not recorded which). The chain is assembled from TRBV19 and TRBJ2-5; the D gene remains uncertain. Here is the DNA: TGTGCCAGTAGTATTGGCTCTGCCCAGTACTTC. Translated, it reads CASSIGSAQYF.